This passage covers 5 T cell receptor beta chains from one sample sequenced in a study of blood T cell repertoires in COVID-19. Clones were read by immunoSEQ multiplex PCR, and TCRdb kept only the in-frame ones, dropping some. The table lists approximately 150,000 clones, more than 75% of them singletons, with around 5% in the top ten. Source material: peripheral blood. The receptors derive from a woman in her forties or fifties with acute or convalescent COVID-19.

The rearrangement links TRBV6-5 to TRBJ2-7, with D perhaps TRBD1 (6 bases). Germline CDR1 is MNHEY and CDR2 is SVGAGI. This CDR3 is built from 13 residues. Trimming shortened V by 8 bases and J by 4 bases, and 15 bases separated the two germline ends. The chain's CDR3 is CASSRTAGYEQYF. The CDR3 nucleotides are TGTGCCAGCTCGAGGACAGCAGGGTACGAGCAGTACTTC.

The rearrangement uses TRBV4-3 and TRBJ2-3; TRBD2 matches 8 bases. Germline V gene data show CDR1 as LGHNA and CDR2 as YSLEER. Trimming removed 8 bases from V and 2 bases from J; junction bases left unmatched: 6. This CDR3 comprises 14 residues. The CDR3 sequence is CASSRGGVTDTQYF. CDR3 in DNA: TGCGCCAGCTCTCGGGGGGGGGTCACAGATACGCAGTATTTT.

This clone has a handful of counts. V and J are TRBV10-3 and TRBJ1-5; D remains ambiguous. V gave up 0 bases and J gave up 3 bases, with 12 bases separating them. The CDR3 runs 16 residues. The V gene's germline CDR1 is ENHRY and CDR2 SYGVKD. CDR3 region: CAISESYVGLNQPQHF. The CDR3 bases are TGTGCCATCAGTGAGTCGTACGTCGGACTCAATCAGCCCCAGCATTTT.

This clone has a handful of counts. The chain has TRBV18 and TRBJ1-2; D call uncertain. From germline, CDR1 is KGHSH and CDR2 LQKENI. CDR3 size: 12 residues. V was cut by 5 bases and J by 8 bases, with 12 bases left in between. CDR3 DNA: TGTGCCAGCTCAGACGAGGGAGTCGGCTACACCTTC. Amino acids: CASSDEGVGYTF.

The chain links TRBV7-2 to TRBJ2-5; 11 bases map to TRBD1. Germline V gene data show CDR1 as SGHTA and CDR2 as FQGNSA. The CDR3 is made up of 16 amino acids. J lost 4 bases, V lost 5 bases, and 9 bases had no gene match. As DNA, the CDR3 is TGTGCCAGCAGCCATGGGTCCGGGACAGGGGGAGAGACCCAGTACTTC. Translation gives CASSHGSGTGGETQYF.